These 22 T cell receptor beta chains were all obtained from the same sample, sequenced in a study of blood T cells in healthy people across ages. PCR was performed a second time for about 7 to 12 cycles using a sample-barcoded 5' primer and a J-beta primer mix. TCRdb fed the 5' RACE reads into MiXCR, producing one record per CDR3 protein. The data hold some 1.6 million distinct CDR3 sequences, with 34% observed a single time. The sequenced material came from blood. These receptors all stem from a woman aged 30 to 39 in good health.

V gene TRBV29-1 combines with J gene TRBJ2-5; TRBD2 might be the D (6 bases). Trimming removed 4 bases at V and 13 bases at J, with 22 bases between. CDR1 is SQVTM, CDR2 ANQGSEA, per germline. The length of the CDR3 is 13 residues. CDR3 amino acids: CSVGPGLPEALYF. The CDR3 DNA is TGCAGCGTTGGACCGGGACTCCCAGAGGCCCTGTACTTC.

This clonotype was found a few times. A read error may account for a junction end that differs from germline. The J gene is TRBJ2-6, the V gene TRBV9; possibly TRBD1 for D (5 bases). CDR1 and CDR2 from the germline V gene are SGDLS and YYNGEE. The CDR3 loop spans 18 amino acids. CDR3 amino acids: CASSPIGAPYSGANVRTF. The CDR3 region has the DNA TGTGCCAGCAGTCCCATAGGGGCTCCTTACTCTGGGGCCAACGTCCGGACTTTC.

This clonotype was recorded a few times. V gene TRBV20-1 combines with J gene TRBJ2-1; 7 bases fit TRBD1. The CDR3 is 13 amino acids. The V gene's germline CDR1 is DFQATT and CDR2 SNEGSKA (reference sequence). J lost 7 bases, V lost 3 bases, and 6 bases had no gene match. The CDR3 here is CSARVGGVNEQFF. The CDR3 nucleotides are TGCAGTGCTAGGGTAGGGGGCGTAAATGAGCAGTTCTTC.

V usage is TRBV4-2 and J usage is TRBJ2-4; D possibly corresponds to TRBD2 (6 bases). Germline-derived CDR1 and CDR2 are LGHNA and YNFKEQ. V lost 4 bases and J 4 bases, leaving 17 bases between the germline ends. CDR3 length: 16 residues. The CDR3 region has the DNA TGTGCCAGCAGCCCGGGACTTCGGAAGGGGAAAAACATTCAGTACTTC. It translates to CASSPGLRKGKNIQYF.

This chain connects TRBV20-1 to TRBJ2-5; 13 nucleotides align to TRBD2. The CDR3 covers 17 residues. V dropped 5 bases and J dropped 4; count of bases not matched to a gene: 13. Germline values: CDR1 DFQATT, CDR2 SNEGSKA (reference sequence). In DNA, the CDR3 is TGCAGTGCTGAGGGGACAACTAGCGGGAGGGCCGTAGAGACCCAGTACTTC. This translates into CSAEGTTSGRAVETQYF.

This clonotype was seen repeatedly, ten times or more. CDR3 bases: TGTGCCAGCAGCCACGACAGGGGAGCCGAAGCTTTCTTT. This encodes CASSHDRGAEAFF. The chain links TRBV4-2 to TRBJ1-1; TRBD1 aligns across 8 bases. The CDR3 loop spans 13 amino acids. The V gene end was trimmed by 3 bases and the J gene end by 8 bases; junction bases not matched to a gene: 5. The germline V gene encodes CDR1 LGHNA and CDR2 YNFKEQ.

The chain couples TRBV29-1 to TRBJ1-1; D possibly corresponds to TRBD1 (6 bases). CDR1 is SQVTM and CDR2 is ANQGSEA in the germline V gene. The V end lost 4 bases, the J end lost 5 bases, and 14 bases lay between the germline ends. The CDR3 has 13 amino acids. The CDR3 sequence is CSVGRTVNTEAFF. For the CDR3, the DNA is TGCAGCGTTGGCCGGACAGTCAATACTGAAGCTTTCTTT.

The chain has TRBV30 and TRBJ1-5; D perhaps matches TRBD1 (5 bases). This CDR3 region has 15 residues. Deletions cut 2 bases from V and 7 bases from J, with 18 bases between. Germline assignment: CDR1 GTSNPN and CDR2 SVGIG (reference sequence). CDR3 nucleotide sequence: TGTGCCTGGAGTCCGGGACTCTCAACGGGGCAGCCCCAGCATTTT. This sequence encodes CAWSPGLSTGQPQHF.

Turning to this clonotype: One end of the junction does not line up with germline, which may come from a read error. The chain is built from TRBV7-2 and TRBJ1-5; no definite D call. Germline loops: CDR1 SGHTA, CDR2 FQGNSA. The CDR3 has 15 amino acids. CDR3 DNA: TGTGCCAGCAGCTTAGAAGCATATAGCAGTCAGCCCCAGCATTTT. It encodes CASSLEAYSSQPQHF.

This chain joins TRBV29-1 and TRBJ2-1, with D possibly TRBD2 on 5 matching bases. The length of the CDR3 is 13 residues. Germline CDR1 and CDR2: SQVTM and ANQGSEA. V lost 7 bases and J lost 5, with 15 bases in between. The CDR3 sequence is CSAGRDRHNEQFF. The CDR3 bases are TGCAGCGCTGGTCGGGATCGGCACAATGAGCAGTTCTTC.

For this clonotype: The junction and the germline gene differ at one end; a read error may be behind it. The genes are TRBV10-3 and TRBJ2-5; no firm D call. This CDR3 region has 13 residues. Germline CDR1 is ENHRY and CDR2 is SYGVKD. CDR3 sequence reads: CATSESDGETQYF. The CDR3 DNA reads TGTGCCACCAGTGAGTCGGATGGGGAGACCCAGTACTTC.

The CDR3 spells CASSQSGEGRYEQYF. Here the CDR3 DNA reads TGTGCCAGCAGCCAGTCAGGGGAGGGCCGCTACGAGCAGTACTTC. V gene TRBV28 combines with J gene TRBJ2-1, with TRBD2 as a possible D gene (7 bases). The end of the DNA fits TRBJ2-7 better, so the J call may be wrong. The CDR3 runs 15 residues. The germline V gene has CDR1 MDHEN and CDR2 SYDVKM.

The rearrangement links TRBV3-1 to TRBJ2-7; D is ambiguous. Trimming left V 1 base short and J 0 bases short, with 7 bases between. Per the germline V gene, CDR1 is LGHDT and CDR2 is YNNKEL (reference sequence). CDR3 length: 14 amino acids. CDR3 nucleotides: TGTGCCAGCAGCCAAGCGCTTGCCTCCTACGAGCAGTACTTC. It translates to CASSQALASYEQYF.

This clonotype was detected a few times. This chain links TRBV29-1 with TRBJ1-1, with D perhaps matching TRBD1 (6 bases). Trimming shortened V by 4 bases and J by 4 bases, and 7 bases separated the two germline ends. The length of the CDR3 is 11 residues. Germline CDR1 SQVTM, CDR2 ANQGSEA. This CDR3 reads CSVGTATEAFF. The CDR3 nucleotides are TGCAGCGTTGGGACAGCCACTGAAGCTTTCTTT. Combining the CDR3 with reference TRBV29-1 and TRBJ1-1 gives the whole variable domain SAVISQKPSRDICQRGTSLTIQCQVDSQVTMMFWYRQQPGQSLTLIATANQGSEATYESGFVIDKFPISRPNLTFSTLTVSNMSPEDSSIYLCSVGTATEAFFGQGTRLTVV.

This clonotype was picked up many times. The chain is built from TRBV20-1 and TRBJ2-7, with D tentatively TRBD1 (5 bases). Trimming shortened V by 5 bases and J by 2 bases, and 10 bases separated the two germline ends. CDR1 DFQATT and CDR2 SNEGSKA come from the germline V gene (reference sequence). The CDR3 extends over 12 amino acids. The DNA for the CDR3 is TGCAGTGCTCCCGACAGAACCTACGAGCAGTACTTC. This translates into CSAPDRTYEQYF.

This clonotype occurred a few times. This chain joins TRBV2 and TRBJ2-7; 7 bases are a match to TRBD1. Germline V gene sequence: CDR1 SNHLY, CDR2 FYNNEI. CDR3 size: 14 residues. Germline trimming cut 7 bases from V and 0 bases from J; bases unmatched to any gene: 6. CDR3 loop: CASKPGQSSYEQYF. CDR3 bases: TGTGCCAGCAAACCGGGACAGAGCTCCTACGAGCAGTACTTC.

The chain uses TRBV7-9 and TRBJ2-1, with D perhaps given as TRBD1 or TRBD2 (6 bases each). Germline loops: CDR1 SEHNR, CDR2 FQNEAQ (reference sequence). Trimming removed 5 bases at V and 1 base at J, with 15 bases between. This CDR3 is 16 amino acids long. CDR3 in amino acids: CASSRDGGTSYNEQFF. The CDR3 DNA is TGTGCCAGCAGCCGTGACGGGGGCACGTCCTACAATGAGCAGTTCTTC. The variable domain in full, completed from reference TRBV7-9 and TRBJ2-1, reads DTGVSQNPRHKITKRGQNVTFRCDPISEHNRLYWYRQTLGQGPEFLTYFQNEAQLEKSRLLSDRFSAERPKGSFSTLEIQRTEQGDSAMYLCASSRDGGTSYNEQFFGPGTRLTVL.

The chain employs TRBV6-2 or TRBV6-3 and TRBJ2-1, with TRBD2 identical over 7 bases. The CDR3 has 16 amino acids. Germline lookup yields CDR1 MNHEY and CDR2 SVGEGT. After removal of 6 bases from V and 0 bases from J, the junction contained 8 bases not matched to a gene. The CDR3 nucleotides are TGTGCCAGCAGGAGAAGCGGGGATAGCTCCTACAATGAGCAGTTCTTC. This encodes CASRRSGDSSYNEQFF.

The gene calls are TRBV7-9 and TRBJ2-1; 14 bases are shared with TRBD2. The CDR3 extends over 17 amino acids. Germline lookup yields CDR1 SEHNR and CDR2 FQNEAQ (reference sequence). The junction had 8 bases not matched to a gene; V was cut back by 4 bases and J by 6 bases. For the CDR3, the DNA is TGTGCCAGCAGCTCCTGGACTAGCGGGGGGAATTCCAATGAGCAGTTCTTC. Translating it yields CASSSWTSGGNSNEQFF.

This clonotype was counted a few times. This rearrangement joins TRBV7-2 to TRBJ2-1; D remains unclear. The CDR3 runs 14 residues. Germline CDR1 SGHTA, CDR2 FQGNSA. Trimming took 10 bases from V and 9 from J, leaving 22 bases between them. The CDR3 bases are TGTGCCACTCAGGCCAGGATACCAATCGGTGAGCAGTTCTTC. Amino acids: CATQARIPIGEQFF.

There are a few counts of this clonotype. The V and J genes are TRBV3-1 and TRBJ1-1; D is possibly TRBD1 (5 bases). Trimming took off 6 bases at V and 10 bases at J, with 21 bases between the two ends. The CDR3 totals 14 residues. CDR1 and CDR2 (germline): LGHDT, YNNKEL (reference sequence). This CDR3 is CASSLGATSLTAFF. Written as DNA, the CDR3 is TGTGCCAGCAGTCTAGGGGCAACCTCTTTAACAGCTTTCTTT.

The V gene is TRBV6-1, the J gene TRBJ2-3; D may be TRBD1 or TRBD2 (5 bases each). The CDR3 runs to 14 residues. Germline V CDR1 and CDR2: MNHNS, SASEGT. The V and J ends lost 0 bases and 4 bases respectively, with 8 bases between them. CDR3 sequence: CASSEAQGPDTQYF. The CDR3 bases are TGTGCCAGCAGTGAAGCGCAGGGACCAGATACGCAGTATTTT.